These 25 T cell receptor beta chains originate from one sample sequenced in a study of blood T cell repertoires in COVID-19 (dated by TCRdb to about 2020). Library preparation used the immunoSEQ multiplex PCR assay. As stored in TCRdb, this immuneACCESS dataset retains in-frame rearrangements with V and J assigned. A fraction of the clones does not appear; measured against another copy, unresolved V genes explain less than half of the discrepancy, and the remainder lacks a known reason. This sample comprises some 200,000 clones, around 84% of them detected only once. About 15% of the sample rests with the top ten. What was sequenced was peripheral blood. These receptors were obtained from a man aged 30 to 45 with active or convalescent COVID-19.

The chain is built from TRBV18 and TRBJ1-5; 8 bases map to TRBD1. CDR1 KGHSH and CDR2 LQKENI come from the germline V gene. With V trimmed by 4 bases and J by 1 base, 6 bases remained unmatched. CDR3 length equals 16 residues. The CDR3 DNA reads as TGTGCCAGCTCACTCGGACAGGGAAGGAGCAATCAGCCCCAGCATTTT. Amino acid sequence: CASSLGQGRSNQPQHF.

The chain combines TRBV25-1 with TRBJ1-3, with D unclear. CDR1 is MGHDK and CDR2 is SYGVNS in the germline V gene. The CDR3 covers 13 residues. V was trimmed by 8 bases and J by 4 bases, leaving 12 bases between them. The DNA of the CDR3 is TGTGCCAGCCGTTGGAGTTCAGGAAACACCATATATTTT. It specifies CASRWSSGNTIYF.

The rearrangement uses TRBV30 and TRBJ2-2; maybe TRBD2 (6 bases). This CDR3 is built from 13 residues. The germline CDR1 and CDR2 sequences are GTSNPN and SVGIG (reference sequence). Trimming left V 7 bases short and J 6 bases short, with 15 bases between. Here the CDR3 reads CASIRGLSGELFF. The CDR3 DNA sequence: TGTGCCTCTATAAGGGGACTCTCCGGGGAGCTGTTTTTT.

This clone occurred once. DNA of the CDR3: TGCAGCGTTGAACCTCCGGGACAGGGGGCTGGGGGAGAGACCCAGTACTTC. Protein: CSVEPPGQGAGGETQYF. This chain links TRBV29-1 with TRBJ2-5; 12 bases are shared with TRBD1. Trimming took 2 bases from V and 4 from J; bases not matched to a gene: 11. CDR3 length equals 17 residues. The germline CDR1 and CDR2 sequences are SQVTM and ANQGSEA.

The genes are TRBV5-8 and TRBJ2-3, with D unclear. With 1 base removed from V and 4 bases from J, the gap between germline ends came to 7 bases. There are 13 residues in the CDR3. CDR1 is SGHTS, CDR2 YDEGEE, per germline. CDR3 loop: CASSLRQADTQYF. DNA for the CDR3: TGTGCCAGCAGCTTGCGGCAGGCAGATACGCAGTATTTT.

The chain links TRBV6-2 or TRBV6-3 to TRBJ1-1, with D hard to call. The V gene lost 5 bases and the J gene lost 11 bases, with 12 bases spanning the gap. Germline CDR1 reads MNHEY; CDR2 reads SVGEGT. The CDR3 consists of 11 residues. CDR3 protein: CASSASVGAFF. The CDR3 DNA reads TGTGCCAGCAGTGCGTCGGTGGGCGCTTTCTTT.

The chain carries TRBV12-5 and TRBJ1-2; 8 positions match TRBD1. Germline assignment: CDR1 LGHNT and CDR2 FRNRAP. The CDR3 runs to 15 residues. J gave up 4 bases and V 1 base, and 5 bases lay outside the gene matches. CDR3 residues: CASGLATGGAYGYTF. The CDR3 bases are TGTGCTAGTGGTTTGGCAACAGGGGGGGCCTATGGCTACACCTTC.

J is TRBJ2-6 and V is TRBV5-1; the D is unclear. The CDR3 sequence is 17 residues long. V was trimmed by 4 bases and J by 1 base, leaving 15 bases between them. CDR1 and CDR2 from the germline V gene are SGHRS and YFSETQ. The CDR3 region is CASSQRSSQSGANVLTF. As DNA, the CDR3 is TGCGCCAGCAGCCAGCGCAGCTCCCAATCTGGGGCCAACGTCCTGACTTTC.

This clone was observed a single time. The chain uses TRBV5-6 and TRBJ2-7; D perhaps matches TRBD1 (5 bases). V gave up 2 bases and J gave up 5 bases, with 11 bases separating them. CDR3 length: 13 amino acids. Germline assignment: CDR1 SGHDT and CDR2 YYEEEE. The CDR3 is CASSFQGVDEQYF. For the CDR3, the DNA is TGTGCCAGCAGCTTTCAGGGTGTCGACGAGCAGTACTTC.

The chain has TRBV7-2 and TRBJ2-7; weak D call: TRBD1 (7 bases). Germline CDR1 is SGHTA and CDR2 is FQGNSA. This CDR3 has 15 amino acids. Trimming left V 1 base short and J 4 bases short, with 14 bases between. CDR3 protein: CASSLGETGRYEQYF. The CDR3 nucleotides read TGTGCCAGCAGCTTAGGTGAGACAGGGAGGTACGAGCAGTACTTC.

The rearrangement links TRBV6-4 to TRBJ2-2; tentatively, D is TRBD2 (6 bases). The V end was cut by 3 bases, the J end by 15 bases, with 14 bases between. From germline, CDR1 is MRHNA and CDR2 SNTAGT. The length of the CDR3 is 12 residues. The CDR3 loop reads CASSDASAKMFF. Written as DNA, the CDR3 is TGTGCCAGCAGTGATGCTAGCGCGAAGATGTTTTTT.

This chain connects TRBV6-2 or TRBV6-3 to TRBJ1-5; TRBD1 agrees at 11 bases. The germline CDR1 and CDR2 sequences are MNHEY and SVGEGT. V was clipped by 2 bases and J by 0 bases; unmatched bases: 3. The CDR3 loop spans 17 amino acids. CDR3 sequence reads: CASSYGTGGYSNQPQHF. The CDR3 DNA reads TGTGCCAGCAGTTACGGGACAGGGGGTTATAGCAATCAGCCCCAGCATTTT.

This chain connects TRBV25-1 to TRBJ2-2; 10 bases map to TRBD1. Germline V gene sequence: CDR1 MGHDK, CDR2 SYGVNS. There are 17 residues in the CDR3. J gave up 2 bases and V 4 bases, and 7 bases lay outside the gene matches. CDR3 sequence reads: CASSVPWTGGNTGELFF. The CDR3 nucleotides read TGTGCCAGCAGTGTCCCCTGGACAGGGGGAAACACCGGGGAGCTGTTTTTT.

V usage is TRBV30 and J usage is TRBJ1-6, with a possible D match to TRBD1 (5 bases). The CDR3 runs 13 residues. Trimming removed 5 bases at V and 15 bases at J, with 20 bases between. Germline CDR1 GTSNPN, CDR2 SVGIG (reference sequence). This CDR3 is CAWQWGSGELLHF. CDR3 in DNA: TGTGCCTGGCAGTGGGGGTCGGGGGAGCTCCTCCACTTT.

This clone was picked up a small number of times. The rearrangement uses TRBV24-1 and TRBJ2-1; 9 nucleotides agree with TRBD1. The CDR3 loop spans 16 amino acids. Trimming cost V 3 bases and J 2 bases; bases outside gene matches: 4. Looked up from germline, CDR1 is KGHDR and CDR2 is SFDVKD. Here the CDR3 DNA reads TGTGCCACCAGTGATGAGGGGACAGGGACCTACAATGAGCAGTTCTTC. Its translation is CATSDEGTGTYNEQFF.

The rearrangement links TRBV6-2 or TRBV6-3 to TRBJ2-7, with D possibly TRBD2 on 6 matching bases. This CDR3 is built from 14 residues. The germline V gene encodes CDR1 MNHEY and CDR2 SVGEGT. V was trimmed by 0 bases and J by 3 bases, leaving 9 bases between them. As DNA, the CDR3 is TGTGCCAGCAGTTACTCTCGGGGGTACTACGAGCAGTACTTC. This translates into CASSYSRGYYEQYF.

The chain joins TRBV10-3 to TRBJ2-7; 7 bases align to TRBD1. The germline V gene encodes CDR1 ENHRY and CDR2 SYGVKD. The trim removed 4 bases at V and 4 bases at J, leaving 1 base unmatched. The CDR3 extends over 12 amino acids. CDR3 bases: TGTGCCATCAGTGGCAGGGGGTACGAGCAGTACTTC. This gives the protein CAISGRGYEQYF.

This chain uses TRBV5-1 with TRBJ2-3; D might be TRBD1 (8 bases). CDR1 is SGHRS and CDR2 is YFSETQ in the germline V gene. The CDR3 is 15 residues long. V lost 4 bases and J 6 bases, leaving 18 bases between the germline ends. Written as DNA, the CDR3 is TGCGCCAGCAGCCCGCAGGGGGCCGGGAGGGATACGCAGTATTTT. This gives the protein CASSPQGAGRDTQYF.

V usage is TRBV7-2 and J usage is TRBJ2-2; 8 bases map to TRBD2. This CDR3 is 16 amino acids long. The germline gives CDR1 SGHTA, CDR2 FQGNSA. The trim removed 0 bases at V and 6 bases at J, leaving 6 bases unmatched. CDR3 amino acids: CASSLAGSGGAGELFF. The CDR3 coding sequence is TGTGCCAGCAGCTTAGCCGGGAGCGGGGGCGCCGGGGAGCTGTTTTTT.

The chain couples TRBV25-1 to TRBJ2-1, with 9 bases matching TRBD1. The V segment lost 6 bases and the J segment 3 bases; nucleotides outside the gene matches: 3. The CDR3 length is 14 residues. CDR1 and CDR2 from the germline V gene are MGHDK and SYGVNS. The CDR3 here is CASRGQGSYNEQFF. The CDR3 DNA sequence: TGTGCCAGCAGAGGACAGGGGAGCTACAATGAGCAGTTCTTC.

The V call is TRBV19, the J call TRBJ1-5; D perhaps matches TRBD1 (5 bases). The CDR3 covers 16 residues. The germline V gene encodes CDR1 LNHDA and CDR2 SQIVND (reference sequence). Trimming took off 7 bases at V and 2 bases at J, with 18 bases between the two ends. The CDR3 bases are TGTGCCAGTATGTGGGGACTTGGGAACGGCAATCAGCCCCAGCATTTT. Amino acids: CASMWGLGNGNQPQHF. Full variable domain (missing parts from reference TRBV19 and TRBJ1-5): DGGITQSPKYLFRKEGQNVTLSCEQNLNHDAMYWYRQDPGQGLRLIYYSQIVNDFQKGDIAEGYSVSREKKESFPLTVTSAQKNPTAFYLCASMWGLGNGNQPQHFGDGTRLSIL.

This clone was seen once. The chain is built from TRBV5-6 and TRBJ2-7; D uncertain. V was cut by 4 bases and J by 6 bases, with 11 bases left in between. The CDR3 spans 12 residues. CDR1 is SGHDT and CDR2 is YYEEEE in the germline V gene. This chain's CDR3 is CASSPRTGEQYV. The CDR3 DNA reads TGTGCCAGCAGCCCAAGAACGGGCGAGCAGTACGTC.

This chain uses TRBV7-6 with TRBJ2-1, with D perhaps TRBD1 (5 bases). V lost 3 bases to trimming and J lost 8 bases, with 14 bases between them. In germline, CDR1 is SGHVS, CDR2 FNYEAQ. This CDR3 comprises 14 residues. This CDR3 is CASSFDGAGDEQFF. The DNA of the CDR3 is TGTGCCAGCAGCTTCGATGGGGCTGGCGATGAGCAGTTCTTC.

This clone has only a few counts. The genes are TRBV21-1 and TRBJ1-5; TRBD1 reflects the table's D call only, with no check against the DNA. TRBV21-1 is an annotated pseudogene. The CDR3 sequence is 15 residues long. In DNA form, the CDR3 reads TGTGCCAGCAGTTCGACAGTTTATAGCAATCAGCCCCAGCATTTT. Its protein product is CASSSTVYSNQPQHF.

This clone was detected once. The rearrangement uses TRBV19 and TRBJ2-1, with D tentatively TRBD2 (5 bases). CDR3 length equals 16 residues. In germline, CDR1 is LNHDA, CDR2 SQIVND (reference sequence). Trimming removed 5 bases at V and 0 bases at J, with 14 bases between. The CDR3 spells CASSFEGKTSYNEQFF. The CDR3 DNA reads TGTGCCAGTAGTTTCGAGGGAAAAACCTCCTACAATGAGCAGTTCTTC. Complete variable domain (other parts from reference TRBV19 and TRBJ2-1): DGGITQSPKYLFRKEGQNVTLSCEQNLNHDAMYWYRQDPGQGLRLIYYSQIVNDFQKGDIAEGYSVSREKKESFPLTVTSAQKNPTAFYLCASSFEGKTSYNEQFFGPGTRLTVL.